This entry describes one T cell receptor (beta chain). This record comes from a study of T cell repertoires in cytomegalovirus infection. About the study: Matching HLA type and CMV infection were both indicated by public TCR beta signatures.

CDR1 is DFQATT, CDR2 SNEGSKA, per germline (reference sequence). The CDR3 contains 12 residues. A single record per CDR3 protein comes from TCRdb applying MiXCR to the reads. The sample has 310,000 or so distinct CDR3 sequences, approximately 10% seen once. V usage is TRBV20-1 and J usage is TRBJ1-1, with D perhaps TRBD1 (6 bases). The sequenced sample consisted of PBMCs. The TCR sequence derives from a human donor in good health (CMV status not recorded). Some clones in this sample may be carry-over from other donors' samples. CDR3 in amino acids: CSGGRGNTEAFF. In DNA form, the CDR3 reads TGCAGCGGGGGGCGAGGGAACACTGAAGCTTTCTTT.